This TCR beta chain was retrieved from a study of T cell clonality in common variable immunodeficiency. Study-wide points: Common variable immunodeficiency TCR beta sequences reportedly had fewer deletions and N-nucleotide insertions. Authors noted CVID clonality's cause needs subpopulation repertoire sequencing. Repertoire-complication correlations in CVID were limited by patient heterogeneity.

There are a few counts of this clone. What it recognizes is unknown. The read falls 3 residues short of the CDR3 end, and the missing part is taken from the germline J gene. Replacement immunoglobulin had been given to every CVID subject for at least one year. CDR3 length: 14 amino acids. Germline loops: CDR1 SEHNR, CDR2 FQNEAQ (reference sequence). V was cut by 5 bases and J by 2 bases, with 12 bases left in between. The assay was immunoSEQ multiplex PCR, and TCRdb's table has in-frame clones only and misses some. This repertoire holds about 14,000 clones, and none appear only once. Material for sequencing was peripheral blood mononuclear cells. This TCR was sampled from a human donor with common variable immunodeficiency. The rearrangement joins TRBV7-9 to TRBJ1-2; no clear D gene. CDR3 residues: CASSPPETNYGYTF. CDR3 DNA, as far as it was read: TGTGCCAGCAGCCCTCCCGAGACAAACTATGGC.